A selection of T cell receptor beta chains follows, all from one sample in a study of T cells in Graves' hyperthyroidism and ophthalmopathy. TCRdb re-called the multiplex PCR reads with MiXCR, one entry per CDR3 protein. The sample shows some 760,000 distinct CDR3 sequences, around 15% of them seen only once. Sequences were obtained from blood. These receptors were obtained from a woman aged 18-30 years with Graves' hyperthyroidism. Both conserved end residues are part of each CDR3. Fields, in order: D gene, V gene, J gene, clone size, CDR3 protein, CDR3 DNA. D genes are given only for firm matches. The size entry is marked missing in some rows and otherwise reads once, few, many or a size class.

-	TRBV12-3/TRBV12-4	TRBJ2-7	many	CASSLKGGKRNYEQYF	TGTGCCAGCAGTTTAAAGGGGGGCAAAAGGAATTACGAGCAGTACTTC
TRBD2	TRBV7-7	TRBJ2-7	-	CASSLRAGSSYEQYF	TGTGCCAGCAGCTTAAGAGCGGGGAGCTCCTACGAGCAGTACTTC
-	TRBV27	TRBJ2-3	-	CGVGGPSTDTQYF	TGTGGTGTGGGGGGCCCTAGCACAGATACGCAGTATTTT
TRBD1	TRBV11-3	TRBJ2-7	many	CASSSVDRDSYEQYF	TGTGCCAGCAGCTCCGTGGACAGGGATAGTTACGAGCAGTACTTC
-	TRBV15	TRBJ2-7	many	CATSRVGRRSYEQYF	TGTGCCACCAGCAGAGTCGGCAGGCGATCCTACGAGCAGTACTTC
TRBD2	TRBV24-1	TRBJ2-1	few	CATSDGSGSSYNEQFF	TGTGCCACCAGTGATGGGAGCGGGAGTTCCTACAATGAGCAGTTCTTC
-	TRBV19	TRBJ2-2	few	CASSNYGIYGELFF	TGTGCCAGTAGTAATTATGGCATCTACGGGGAGCTGTTTTTT
-	TRBV6-2/TRBV6-3	TRBJ1-5	many	CASSLGAGHQPQHF	TGTGCCAGCAGCCTAGGAGCAGGGCATCAGCCCCAGCATTTT
-	TRBV7-9	TRBJ1-2	-	CASSRGGAVGYTF	TGTGCCAGCAGCCGGGGGGGGGCCGTCGGCTACACCTTC
-	TRBV20-1	TRBJ1-4	many	CSASLTDRTNEKLFF	TGCAGTGCTAGTTTAACGGACAGAACTAATGAAAAACTGTTTTTT
TRBD2	TRBV6-1	TRBJ2-1	-	CASSLSGRSNEQFF	TGTGCCAGCAGTCTCAGCGGGAGAAGTAATGAGCAGTTCTTC
TRBD1	TRBV30	TRBJ1-4	many	CAWRGDRVEKLFF	TGTGCCTGGAGGGGGGACAGGGTTGAAAAACTGTTTTTT
TRBD1	TRBV25-1	TRBJ2-1	-	CASSEWDRTSYNEQFF	TGTGCCAGCAGTGAATGGGACAGAACATCCTACAATGAGCAGTTCTTC
-	TRBV6-2/TRBV6-3	TRBJ2-1	-	CASRELADSYNEQFF	TGTGCCAGCAGAGAACTAGCTGACTCCTACAATGAGCAGTTCTTC
-	TRBV6-2/TRBV6-3	TRBJ2-2	-	CASATGWGDTGELFF	TGTGCCAGCGCGACCGGTTGGGGCGACACCGGGGAGCTGTTTTTT
TRBD2	TRBV20-1	TRBJ2-3	-	CSARVAGGPGRTDTQYF	TGCAGTGCTAGAGTAGCGGGAGGGCCAGGAAGGACAGATACGCAGTATTTT
-	TRBV7-9	TRBJ2-2	-	CASSLLAGSTGELFF	TGTGCCAGCAGCTTACTAGCAGGAAGCACCGGGGAGCTGTTTTTT
TRBD2	TRBV20-1	TRBJ2-7	many	CSATSSGNPSSEQYF	TGCAGTGCTACCTCTAGCGGGAATCCCTCTTCCGAGCAGTACTTC
TRBD1	TRBV7-2	TRBJ1-1	many	CASSRQGAGMNTEAFF	TGTGCCAGCAGTCGACAGGGGGCGGGTATGAACACTGAAGCTTTCTTT
TRBD2	TRBV13	TRBJ2-1	many	CASSWTLAGYNEQFF	TGTGCCAGCAGCTGGACACTAGCGGGTTACAATGAGCAGTTCTTC
-	TRBV5-6	TRBJ2-1	many	CASSLPGRYNEQFF	TGTGCCAGCAGCTTGCCTGGCAGATACAATGAGCAGTTCTTC
TRBD1	TRBV3-1	TRBJ1-4	many	CASSQGTGKVTEKLFF	TGTGCCAGCAGCCAAGGGACAGGGAAGGTTACTGAAAAACTGTTTTTT
-	TRBV7-9	TRBJ2-1	many	CASRLDTAGSYNEQFF	TGTGCCAGCAGACTCGACACCGCCGGCTCCTACAATGAGCAGTTCTTC